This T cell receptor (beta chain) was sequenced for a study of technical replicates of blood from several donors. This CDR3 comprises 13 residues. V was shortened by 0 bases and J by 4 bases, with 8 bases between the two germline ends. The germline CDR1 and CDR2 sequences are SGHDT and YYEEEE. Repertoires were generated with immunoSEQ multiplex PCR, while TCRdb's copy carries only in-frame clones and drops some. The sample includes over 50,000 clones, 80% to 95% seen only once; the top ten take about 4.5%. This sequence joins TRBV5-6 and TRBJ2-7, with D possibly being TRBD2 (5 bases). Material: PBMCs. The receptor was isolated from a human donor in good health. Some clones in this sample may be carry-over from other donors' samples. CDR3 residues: CASSLVSAYEQYF. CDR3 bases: TGTGCCAGCAGCTTGGTTAGCGCTTACGAGCAGTACTTC.